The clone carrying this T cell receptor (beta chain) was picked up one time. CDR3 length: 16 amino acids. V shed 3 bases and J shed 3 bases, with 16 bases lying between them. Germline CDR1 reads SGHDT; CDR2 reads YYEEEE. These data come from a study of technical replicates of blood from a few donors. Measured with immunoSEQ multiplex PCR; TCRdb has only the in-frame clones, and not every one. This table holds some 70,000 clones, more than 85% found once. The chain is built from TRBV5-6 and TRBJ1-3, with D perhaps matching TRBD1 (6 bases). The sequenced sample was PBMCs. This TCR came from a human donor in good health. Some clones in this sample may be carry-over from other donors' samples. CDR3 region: CASSWGRGRLGNTIYF. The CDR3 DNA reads TGTGCCAGCAGCTGGGGGAGGGGGAGACTTGGAAACACCATATATTTT. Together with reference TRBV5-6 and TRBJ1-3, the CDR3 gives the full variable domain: DAGVTQSPTHLIKTRGQQVTLRCSPKSGHDTVSWYQQALGQGPQFIFQYYEEEERQRGNFPDRFSGHQFPNYSSELNVNALLLGDSALYLCASSWGRGRLGNTIYFGEGSWLTVV.